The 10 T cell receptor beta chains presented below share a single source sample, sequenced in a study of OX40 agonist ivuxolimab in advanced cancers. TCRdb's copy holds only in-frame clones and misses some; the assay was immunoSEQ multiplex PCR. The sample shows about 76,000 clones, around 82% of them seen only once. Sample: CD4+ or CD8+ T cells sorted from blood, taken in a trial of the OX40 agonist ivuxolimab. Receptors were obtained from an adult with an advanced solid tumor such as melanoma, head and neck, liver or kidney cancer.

CDR3 loop: CATSRRQFSGNTIYF. The CDR3 region has the DNA TGTGCCACCAGCAGAAGACAGTTTTCTGGAAACACCATATATTTT. The chain has TRBV15 and TRBJ1-3, with D perhaps matching TRBD1 (5 bases). Trimming shortened V by 2 bases and J by 1 base, and 9 bases separated the two germline ends. There are 15 residues in the CDR3. Germline assignment: CDR1 LNHNV and CDR2 YYDKDF (reference sequence).

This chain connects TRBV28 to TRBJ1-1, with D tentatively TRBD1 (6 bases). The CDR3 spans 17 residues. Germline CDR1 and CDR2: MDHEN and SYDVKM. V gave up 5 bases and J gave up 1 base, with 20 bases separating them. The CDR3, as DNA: TGTGCCAGCAGTACCCACCGTGGGGGCACAAGGAACACTGAAGCTTTCTTT. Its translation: CASSTHRGGTRNTEAFF.

Written as DNA, the CDR3 is TGTGCCAGCTCACCTCTGGGTGAAAAACTGTTTTTT. Translated: CASSPLGEKLFF. The chain employs TRBV18 and TRBJ1-4, with D unresolved. Germline-derived CDR1 and CDR2 are KGHSH and LQKENI. Trimming left V 3 bases short and J 7 bases short, with 6 bases between. This CDR3 is built from 12 residues.

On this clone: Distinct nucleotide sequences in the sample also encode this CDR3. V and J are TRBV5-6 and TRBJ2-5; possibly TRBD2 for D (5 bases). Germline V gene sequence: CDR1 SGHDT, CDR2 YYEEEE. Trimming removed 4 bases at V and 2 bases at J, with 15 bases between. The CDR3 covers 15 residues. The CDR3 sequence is CASSGLRGQQETQYF. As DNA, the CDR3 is TGTGCCAGCAGCGGCTTACGAGGGCAGCAAGAGACCCAGTACTTC.

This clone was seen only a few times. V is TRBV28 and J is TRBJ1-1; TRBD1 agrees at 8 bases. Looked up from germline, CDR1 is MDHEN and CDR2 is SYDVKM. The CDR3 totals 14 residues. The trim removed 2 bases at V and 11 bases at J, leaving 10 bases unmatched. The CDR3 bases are TGTGCCAGCAGTTTAATCTTCTCTACAGGGGGGGCTTTCTTT. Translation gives CASSLIFSTGGAFF.

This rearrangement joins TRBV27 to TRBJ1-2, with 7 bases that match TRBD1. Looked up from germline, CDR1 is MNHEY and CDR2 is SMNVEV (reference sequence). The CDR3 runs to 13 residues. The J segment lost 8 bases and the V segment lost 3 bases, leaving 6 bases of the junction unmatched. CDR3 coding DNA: TGTGCCAGCAGTTTGTCAGGGGGAGGGGGCTACACCTTC. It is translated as CASSLSGGGGYTF.

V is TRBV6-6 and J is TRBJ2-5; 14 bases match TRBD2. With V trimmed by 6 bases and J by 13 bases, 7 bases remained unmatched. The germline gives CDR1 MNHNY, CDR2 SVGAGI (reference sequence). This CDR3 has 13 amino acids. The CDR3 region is CASRAGTSGRGYF. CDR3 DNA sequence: TGTGCCAGCAGAGCCGGGACTAGCGGGAGAGGGTACTTC.

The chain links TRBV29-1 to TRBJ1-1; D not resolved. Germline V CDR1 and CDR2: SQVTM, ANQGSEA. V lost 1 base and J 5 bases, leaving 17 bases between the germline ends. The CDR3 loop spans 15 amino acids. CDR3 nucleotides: TGCAGCGTTGAAGCTCCGATTTGGGATTATACTGAAGCTTTCTTT. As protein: CSVEAPIWDYTEAFF.

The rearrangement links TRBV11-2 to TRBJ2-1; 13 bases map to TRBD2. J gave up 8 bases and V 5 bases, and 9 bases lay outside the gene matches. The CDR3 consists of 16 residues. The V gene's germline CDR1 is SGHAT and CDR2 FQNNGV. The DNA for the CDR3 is TGTGCCAGCAGCCCAAGGACTAGCGGGAGTTTATATGAGCAGTTCTTC. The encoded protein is CASSPRTSGSLYEQFF.

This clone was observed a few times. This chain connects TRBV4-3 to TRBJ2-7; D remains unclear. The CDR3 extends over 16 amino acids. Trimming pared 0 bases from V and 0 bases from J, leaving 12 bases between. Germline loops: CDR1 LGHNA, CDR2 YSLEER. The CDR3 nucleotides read TGCGCCAGCAGCCAAGACAGCTTTGGCAGCTCCTACGAGCAGTACTTC. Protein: CASSQDSFGSSYEQYF.